These 20 T cell receptor beta chains share one sample of origin, sequenced in a study of blood T cell repertoires in COVID-19. Profiling relied on immunoSEQ multiplex PCR, and the TCRdb table lists in-frame clones only, not all of them. Counted here are roughly 260,000 clones, approximately 77% occurring once; the ten biggest clones make up roughly 3%. The sequencing input was peripheral blood. The receptors stem from a woman aged 18-29 years with acute or convalescent COVID-19.

The chain uses TRBV7-9 and TRBJ1-5, with D maybe TRBD1 (6 bases). Germline assignment: CDR1 SEHNR and CDR2 FQNEAQ (reference sequence). The CDR3 is made up of 12 amino acids. The CDR3 coding sequence is TGTGCAACCCGACAGGGCAATCAGCCCCAGCATTTT. Amino acid sequence: CATRQGNQPQHF.

The J gene is TRBJ1-1, the V gene TRBV30; D is undetermined. Trimming shortened V by 0 bases and J by 1 base, and 12 bases separated the two germline ends. Germline-derived CDR1 and CDR2 are GTSNPN and SVGIG (reference sequence). The CDR3 extends over 15 amino acids. In DNA, the CDR3 is TGTGCCTGGAGTGTACAGTTCTATGCGAACACTGAAGCTTTCTTT. Translation gives CAWSVQFYANTEAFF.

This clone occurred many times. The V gene is TRBV19, the J gene TRBJ1-1; perhaps TRBD1 as D (6 bases). Trimming stripped 5 bases from V and 2 bases from J, with 12 bases between. This CDR3 spans 14 amino acids. Germline V CDR1 and CDR2: LNHDA, SQIVND (reference sequence). The CDR3 spells CASSFIQGNTEAFF. CDR3 coding DNA: TGTGCCAGTAGTTTCATACAGGGTAACACTGAAGCTTTCTTT.

The V call is TRBV30, the J call TRBJ1-2; D is unresolved. The CDR3 runs to 12 residues. Germline-derived CDR1 and CDR2 are GTSNPN and SVGIG (reference sequence). V was shortened by 4 bases and J by 2 bases, with 8 bases between the two germline ends. CDR3 DNA: TGTGCCTGGACGCCACAGAACTATGGCTACACCTTC. It yields the protein CAWTPQNYGYTF.

The CDR3 region has the DNA TGTGCCAGCAGGGGCCAGACGTTCTACGAGCAGTACTTC. Its translation is CASRGQTFYEQYF. The chain employs TRBV3-1 (or the pseudogene TRBV3-2) and TRBJ2-7; D is uncertain. The V gene's germline CDR1 is LGHDT and CDR2 YNNKEL (reference sequence). The length of the CDR3 is 13 residues. The V end was cut by 6 bases, the J end by 3 bases, with 12 bases between.

The chain uses TRBV11-2 and TRBJ2-1, with 9 bases that match TRBD1. From germline, CDR1 is SGHAT and CDR2 FQNNGV. The CDR3 contains 16 residues. V gave up 5 bases and J gave up 4 bases; unmatched junction bases: 9. The CDR3 spells CASSPSGTGTYNEQFF. In nucleotides, the CDR3 is TGTGCCAGCAGCCCCAGCGGGACAGGGACTTACAATGAGCAGTTCTTC. The full variable domain, with the rest looked up from reference TRBV11-2 and TRBJ2-1, is EAGVAQSPRYKIIEKRQSVAFWCNPISGHATLYWYQQILGQGPKLLIQFQNNGVVDDSQLPKDRFSAERLKGVDSTLKIQPAKLEDSAVYLCASSPSGTGTYNEQFFGPGTRLTVL.

The chain has TRBV27 and TRBJ2-7; TRBD2 aligns across 8 bases. This CDR3 is built from 14 residues. Germline CDR1 MNHEY, CDR2 SMNVEV (reference sequence). V was clipped by 0 bases and J by 7 bases; unmatched bases: 5. CDR3 loop: CASSLSGGRNEQYF. CDR3 in DNA: TGTGCCAGCAGTTTATCTGGCGGGAGGAATGAGCAGTACTTC.

V usage is TRBV10-3 and J usage is TRBJ1-1; 10 nucleotides align to TRBD1. The CDR3 sequence is 14 residues long. Germline CDR1 is ENHRY and CDR2 is SYGVKD. The junction had 4 bases not matched to a gene; V was cut back by 3 bases and J by 6 bases. CDR3 residues: CAISEWDRGPEAFF. As DNA, the CDR3 is TGTGCCATCAGTGAATGGGACAGGGGACCTGAAGCTTTCTTT.

The chain joins TRBV19 to TRBJ2-2, with TRBD2 identical over 7 bases. The CDR3 extends over 15 amino acids. Trimming cost V 3 bases and J 4 bases; bases outside gene matches: 5. Germline CDR1 LNHDA, CDR2 SQIVND (reference sequence). In DNA, the CDR3 is TGTGCCAGTAGTATCGCTAGCGGAGCCACCGGGGAGCTGTTTTTT. This sequence encodes CASSIASGATGELFF.

This clone occurred once. This chain links TRBV30 with TRBJ1-1; 7 nucleotides agree with TRBD1. The V gene's germline CDR1 is GTSNPN and CDR2 SVGIG (reference sequence). The length of the CDR3 is 15 residues. V dropped 4 bases and J dropped 5; count of bases not matched to a gene: 13. In nucleotides, the CDR3 is TGTGCCTGGAAAGGTAAAAGGACAGGCGGTACTGAAGCTTTCTTT. Residues: CAWKGKRTGGTEAFF.

CDR3 residues: CASSLLAGVTDTQYF. CDR3 nucleotide sequence: TGCGCCAGCAGCTTGCTAGCGGGAGTTACAGATACGCAGTATTTT. The chain couples TRBV5-1 to TRBJ2-3; 10 nucleotides line up with TRBD2. Germline V gene sequence: CDR1 SGHRS, CDR2 YFSETQ. This CDR3 is 15 amino acids long. V shed 1 base and J 3 bases; nucleotides not matched to a gene: 2.

The CDR3 DNA sequence: TGCGCCAGCAGCGGAACAGGGTACCAAGAGACCCAGTACTTC. This encodes CASSGTGYQETQYF. J is TRBJ2-5 and V is TRBV5-1; a weak D match, TRBD1 (6 bases). V was clipped by 4 bases and J by 0 bases, with 10 bases between them. This CDR3 comprises 14 residues. Germline V CDR1 and CDR2: SGHRS, YFSETQ.

The V and J genes are TRBV30 and TRBJ2-3; 12 bases line up with TRBD2. CDR1 GTSNPN and CDR2 SVGIG come from the germline V gene (reference sequence). The CDR3 length is 16 residues. V gave up 2 bases and J gave up 5 bases; unmatched junction bases: 8. CDR3 DNA sequence: TGTGCCTGGAGTATTGGACTAGCGGGATTGGGAGATACGCAGTATTTT. The encoded protein is CAWSIGLAGLGDTQYF.

The chain recombines TRBV12-5 with TRBJ2-7, with D perhaps matching TRBD1 (5 bases). The CDR3 is 15 amino acids. Trimming removed 0 bases from V and 2 bases from J, with 11 bases in between. The germline V gene encodes CDR1 LGHNT and CDR2 FRNRAP. CDR3 coding DNA: TGTGCTAGTGGTTTGGTTCAGGGTAGGGCCTACGAGCAGTACTTC. Translated: CASGLVQGRAYEQYF. The full variable domain, in which reference TRBV12-5 and TRBJ2-7 provide the parts outside the CDR3, is DARVTQTPRHKVTEMGQEVTMRCQPILGHNTVFWYRQTMMQGLELLAYFRNRAPLDDSGMPKDRFSAEMPDATLATLKIQPSEPRDSAVYFCASGLVQGRAYEQYFGPGTRLTVT.

This chain connects TRBV18 to TRBJ1-1; a weak D match, TRBD1 (5 bases). Deletions cut 0 bases from V and 1 base from J, with 9 bases between. The CDR3 sequence is 15 residues long. The germline V gene has CDR1 KGHSH and CDR2 LQKENI. CDR3 residues: CASSPPAGQNTEAFF. In DNA form, the CDR3 reads TGTGCCAGCTCACCACCGGCAGGGCAGAACACTGAAGCTTTCTTT.

The chain combines TRBV6-2 or TRBV6-3 with TRBJ2-1; D perhaps matches TRBD2 (6 bases). With 4 bases removed from V and 4 bases from J, the gap between germline ends came to 17 bases. The CDR3 sequence is 16 residues long. CDR1 is MNHEY, CDR2 SVGEGT, per germline. CDR3 loop: CASSSGGLHAYNEQFF. The DNA of the CDR3 is TGTGCCAGCAGTTCTGGGGGACTGCACGCTTACAATGAGCAGTTCTTC.

The DNA of the CDR3 is TGTGCCAGTAGTCAGGGACTCAATGAAAAACTGTTTTTT. Translated: CASSQGLNEKLFF. The gene calls are TRBV19 and TRBJ1-4, with D perhaps TRBD1 (5 bases). This CDR3 region has 13 residues. The germline CDR1 and CDR2 sequences are LNHDA and SQIVND (reference sequence). Trimming stripped 5 bases from V and 5 bases from J, with 9 bases between.

The rearrangement joins TRBV7-9 to TRBJ1-6, with a weak D call TRBD1 (5 bases). The CDR3 is 14 amino acids. Germline V CDR1 and CDR2: SEHNR, FQNEAQ (reference sequence). V shed 4 bases and J shed 9 bases, with 13 bases lying between them. The CDR3 reads CASSSASGFSPLHF. The CDR3 coding sequence is TGTGCCAGCAGCTCAGCGTCAGGGTTTTCACCCCTCCACTTT. Using reference TRBV7-9 and TRBJ1-6 for the parts outside the CDR3, the full variable domain is DTGVSQNPRHKITKRGQNVTFRCDPISEHNRLYWYRQTLGQGPEFLTYFQNEAQLEKSRLLSDRFSAERPKGSFSTLEIQRTEQGDSAMYLCASSSASGFSPLHFGNGTRLTVT.

This chain joins TRBV10-3 and TRBJ2-7, with 8 bases identical to TRBD2. This CDR3 is built from 14 residues. The germline V gene has CDR1 ENHRY and CDR2 SYGVKD. V lost 6 bases, J lost 6 bases, and 10 bases stayed unmatched. CDR3 region: CAISETLGGGEQYF. For the CDR3, the DNA is TGTGCCATCAGCGAAACTCTCGGGGGGGGCGAGCAGTACTTC.

The chain couples TRBV20-1 to TRBJ2-7; TRBD2 matches 7 bases. Looked up from germline, CDR1 is DFQATT and CDR2 is SNEGSKA (reference sequence). Unmatched junction bases numbered 4, after V lost 3 bases and J lost 2 bases. The CDR3 contains 13 residues. CDR3 sequence: CSASALAAYEQYF. CDR3 DNA: TGCAGTGCTAGTGCCCTAGCGGCCTACGAGCAGTACTTC.